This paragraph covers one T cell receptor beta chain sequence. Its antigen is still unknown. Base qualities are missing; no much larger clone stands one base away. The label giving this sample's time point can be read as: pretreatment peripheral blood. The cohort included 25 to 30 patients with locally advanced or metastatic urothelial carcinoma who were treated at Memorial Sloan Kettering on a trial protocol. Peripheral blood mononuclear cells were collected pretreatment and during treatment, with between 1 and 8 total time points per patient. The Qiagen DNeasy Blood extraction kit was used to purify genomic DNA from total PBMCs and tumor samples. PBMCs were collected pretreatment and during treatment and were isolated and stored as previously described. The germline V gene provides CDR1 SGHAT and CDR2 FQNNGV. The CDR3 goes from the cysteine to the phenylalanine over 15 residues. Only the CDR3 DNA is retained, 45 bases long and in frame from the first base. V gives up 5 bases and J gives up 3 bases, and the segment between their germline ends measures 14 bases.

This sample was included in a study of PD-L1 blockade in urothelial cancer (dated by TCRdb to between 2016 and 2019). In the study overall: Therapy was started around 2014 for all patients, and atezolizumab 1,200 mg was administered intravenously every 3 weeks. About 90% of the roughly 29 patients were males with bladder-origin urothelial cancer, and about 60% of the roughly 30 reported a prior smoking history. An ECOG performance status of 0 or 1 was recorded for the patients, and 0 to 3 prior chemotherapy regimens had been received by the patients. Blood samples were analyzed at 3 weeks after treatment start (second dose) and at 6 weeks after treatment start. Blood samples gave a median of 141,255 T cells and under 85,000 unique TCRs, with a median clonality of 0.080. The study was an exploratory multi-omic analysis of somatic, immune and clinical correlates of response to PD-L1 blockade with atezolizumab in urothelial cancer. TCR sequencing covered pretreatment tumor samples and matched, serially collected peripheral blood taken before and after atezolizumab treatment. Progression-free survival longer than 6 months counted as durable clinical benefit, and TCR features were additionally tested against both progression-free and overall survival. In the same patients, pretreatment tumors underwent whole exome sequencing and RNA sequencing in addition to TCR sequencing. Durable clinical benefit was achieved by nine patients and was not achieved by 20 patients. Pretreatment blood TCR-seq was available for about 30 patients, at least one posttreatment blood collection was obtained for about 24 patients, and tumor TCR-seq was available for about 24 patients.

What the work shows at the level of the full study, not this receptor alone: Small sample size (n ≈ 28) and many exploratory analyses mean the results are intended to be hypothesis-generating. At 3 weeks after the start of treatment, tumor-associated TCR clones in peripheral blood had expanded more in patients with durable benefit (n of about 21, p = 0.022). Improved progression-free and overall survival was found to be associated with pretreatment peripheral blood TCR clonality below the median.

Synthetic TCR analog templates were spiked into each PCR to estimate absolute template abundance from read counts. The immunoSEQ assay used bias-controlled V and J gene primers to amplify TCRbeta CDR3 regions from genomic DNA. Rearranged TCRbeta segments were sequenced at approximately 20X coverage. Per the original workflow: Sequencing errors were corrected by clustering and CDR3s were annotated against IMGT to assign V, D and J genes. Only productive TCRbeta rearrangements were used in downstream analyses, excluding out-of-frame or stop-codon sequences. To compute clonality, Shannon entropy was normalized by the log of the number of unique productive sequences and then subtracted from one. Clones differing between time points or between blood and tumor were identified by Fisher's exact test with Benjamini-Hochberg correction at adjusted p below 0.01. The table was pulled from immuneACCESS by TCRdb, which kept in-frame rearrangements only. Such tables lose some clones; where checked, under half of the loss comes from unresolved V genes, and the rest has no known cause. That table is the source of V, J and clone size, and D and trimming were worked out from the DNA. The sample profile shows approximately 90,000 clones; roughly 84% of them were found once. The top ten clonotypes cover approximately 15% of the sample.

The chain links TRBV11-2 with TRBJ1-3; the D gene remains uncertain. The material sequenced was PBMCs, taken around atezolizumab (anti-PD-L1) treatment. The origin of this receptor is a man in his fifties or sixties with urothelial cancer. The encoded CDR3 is CASSRSGSYGNTIYF. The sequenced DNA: TGTGCCAGCAGCCGCAGCGGCTCGTATGGAAACACCATATATTTT.